This record concerns one T cell receptor (beta chain) sequence. Its antigen is unknown. This sample is part of a study of T cell responses to AZD1222 COVID-19 vaccine. Study-level points and caveats: Unmutated variant regions are reportedly the target of nearly half of TCRs that are spike-specific.

The CDR3 runs to 16 residues. V lost 2 bases, J lost 4 bases, and 15 bases lay in between. Germline lookup yields CDR1 MDHEN and CDR2 SYDVKM. TCRdb keeps only in-frame clones here, not all; method: immunoSEQ multiplex PCR. Of 55,000 to 80,000 clones in the sample, 80% to 85% were seen once. V gene TRBV28 combines with J gene TRBJ1-5; possible D gene TRBD1, 5 bases. The sample here was peripheral blood, taken on day 0 of AZD1222 vaccination. The source is an adult in good health. CDR3 bases: TGTGCCAGCAGTTTAAGGGGAGGGATTCGAAATCAGCCCCAGCATTTT. The encoded protein is CASSLRGGIRNQPQHF. Supplemented by reference TRBV28 and TRBJ1-5, the full variable domain reads DVKVTQSSRYLVKRTGEKVFLECVQDMDHENMFWYRQDPGLGLRLIYFSYDVKMKEKGDIPEGYSVSREKKERFSLILESASTNQTSMYLCASSLRGGIRNQPQHFGDGTRLSIL.